The 26 T cell receptor beta chains presented below share a single source sample, sequenced in a study of blood T cell repertoires in COVID-19. TCRdb's table, derived via immunoSEQ multiplex PCR, lists solely in-frame clones and lacks some. The table lists approximately 70,000 clones, around 90% of them singletons. The sequencing sample was made of peripheral blood. The source of these receptors is a middle-aged man with COVID-19, enrolled during active disease.

CDR3 DNA sequence: TGTGCCAGCAGCTTATCTACCGGGACTAGGTTGACTGAGCAGTTCTTC. Its protein product is CASSLSTGTRLTEQFF. V and J are TRBV7-8 and TRBJ2-1; 8 positions match TRBD2. This CDR3 is 16 amino acids long. V shed 2 bases, J shed 9 bases, and the junction held 12 bases outside the gene matches. CDR1 and CDR2 (germline): SGHVS, FQNEAQ.

CDR3 in amino acids: CATSRAQGFGNTIYF. The CDR3 DNA is TGTGCCACCAGCAGAGCCCAGGGGTTTGGAAACACCATATATTTT. The chain combines TRBV15 with TRBJ1-3; weak D call: TRBD1 (6 bases). V was pared by 1 base and J by 3 bases, with 10 bases between. The CDR3 length is 15 residues. Germline assignment: CDR1 LNHNV and CDR2 YYDKDF (reference sequence). The whole variable domain, filled in from reference TRBV15 and TRBJ1-3, reads DAMVIQNPRYQVTQFGKPVTLSCSQTLNHNVMYWYQQKSSQAPKLLFHYYDKDFNNEADTPDNFQSRRPNTSFCFLDIRSPGLGDTAMYLCATSRAQGFGNTIYFGEGSWLTVV.

V gene TRBV2 combines with J gene TRBJ2-7; D is undetermined. CDR3 size: 15 residues. Germline CDR1 SNHLY, CDR2 FYNNEI. Trimming stripped 1 base from V and 6 bases from J, with 16 bases between. In nucleotides, the CDR3 is TGTGCCAGCAGTGAAGAAGACGGCTTATACAGCGAGCAGTACTTC. Translated, it gives CASSEEDGLYSEQYF.

This sequence joins TRBV7-9 and TRBJ1-5; no clear D gene. The CDR3 totals 12 residues. CDR1 is SEHNR, CDR2 FQNEAQ, per germline (reference sequence). V lost 4 bases and J 2 bases, leaving 3 bases between the germline ends. CDR3 nucleotides: TGTGCCAGCAGCTCGGGCAATCAGCCCCAGCATTTT. This codes for CASSSGNQPQHF. Looking up the rest from reference TRBV7-9 and TRBJ1-5 gives the full variable domain: DTGVSQNPRHKITKRGQNVTFRCDPISEHNRLYWYRQTLGQGPEFLTYFQNEAQLEKSRLLSDRFSAERPKGSFSTLEIQRTEQGDSAMYLCASSSGNQPQHFGDGTRLSIL.

The chain couples TRBV27 to TRBJ2-5; 9 bases line up with TRBD2. Germline V gene sequence: CDR1 MNHEY, CDR2 SMNVEV (reference sequence). This CDR3 is built from 12 residues. The trim removed 8 bases at V and 5 bases at J, leaving 3 bases unmatched. CDR3 in amino acids: CASGTSGETQYF. The CDR3 DNA sequence: TGTGCCAGCGGCACTAGCGGGGAGACCCAGTACTTC.

The chain links TRBV10-3 to TRBJ2-5; 10 bases align to TRBD2. The junction had 3 bases not matched to a gene; V was cut back by 5 bases and J by 0 bases. The CDR3 extends over 15 amino acids. CDR1 is ENHRY, CDR2 SYGVKD, per germline. Here the CDR3 DNA reads TGTGCCATCAGTAAACTAGCGGGGCACCAAGAGACCCAGTACTTC. Amino acid sequence: CAISKLAGHQETQYF.

V usage is TRBV4-1 and J usage is TRBJ2-7; D may be TRBD1 (6 bases). V lost 4 bases and J 11 bases, leaving 18 bases between the germline ends. The CDR3 consists of 13 residues. Germline CDR1 reads MGHRA; CDR2 reads YSYEKL. CDR3 residues: CASSPSPGQRKYF. The CDR3 bases are TGCGCCAGCAGCCCGTCACCGGGACAAAGAAAGTACTTC.

V is TRBV29-1 and J is TRBJ2-7; a weak D match, TRBD2 (6 bases). Per the germline V gene, CDR1 is SQVTM and CDR2 is ANQGSEA. V lost 4 bases and J 1 base, leaving 11 bases between the germline ends. The CDR3 totals 13 residues. The CDR3 bases are TGCAGCGTTGGCGGGGTCGAATCCTACGAGCAGTACTTC. Its protein is CSVGGVESYEQYF.

This clone was counted a few times. The rearrangement uses TRBV27 and TRBJ2-1, with D maybe TRBD1 (6 bases). The germline V gene has CDR1 MNHEY and CDR2 SMNVEV (reference sequence). V gave up 7 bases and J gave up 6 bases, with 22 bases separating them. The CDR3 sequence is 16 residues long. The CDR3 DNA reads as TGTGCCAGCACCTCTCGCTGGGGGACAAATCGCAATGAGCAGTTCTTC. Translated: CASTSRWGTNRNEQFF.

The rearrangement joins TRBV5-6 to TRBJ1-1, with a possible D match to TRBD1 (5 bases). The CDR3 is 15 amino acids. Germline V CDR1 and CDR2: SGHDT, YYEEEE. V lost 0 bases to trimming and J lost 4 bases, with 13 bases between them. CDR3 sequence: CASSLDPAGRTEAFF. DNA of the CDR3: TGTGCCAGCAGCTTGGATCCCGCGGGACGCACTGAAGCTTTCTTT. The whole variable domain, filled in from reference TRBV5-6 and TRBJ1-1, reads DAGVTQSPTHLIKTRGQQVTLRCSPKSGHDTVSWYQQALGQGPQFIFQYYEEEERQRGNFPDRFSGHQFPNYSSELNVNALLLGDSALYLCASSLDPAGRTEAFFGQGTRLTVV.

The rearrangement joins TRBV24-1 to TRBJ2-7; weak D call: TRBD2 (5 bases). Per germline, CDR1 KGHDR and CDR2 SFDVKD. The CDR3 is 12 residues long. V dropped 11 bases and J dropped 2 bases, with 12 bases sitting between them. As DNA, the CDR3 is TGTGCCAGCCGGGGTCCTACCTACGAGCAGTACTTC. Translation: CASRGPTYEQYF.

A note on this clone: One junction end does not reproduce the germline sequence, and a read error may be involved. This rearrangement joins TRBV5-4 to TRBJ2-3, with unresolved D. The CDR3 has 13 residues. Germline lookup yields CDR1 SGHNT and CDR2 YYREEE (reference sequence). CDR3 residues: CASSLGQTDTQYF. CDR3 nucleotide sequence: TGTGCCAGCAGTTTGGGTCAAACAGATACGCAGTATTTT.

The genes are TRBV30 and TRBJ1-1; D might be TRBD1 (5 bases). The V gene lost 6 bases and the J gene lost 6 bases, with 14 bases spanning the gap. The germline V gene has CDR1 GTSNPN and CDR2 SVGIG (reference sequence). This CDR3 has 12 residues. The CDR3 bases are TGTGCCTGTCTAACAGGTTCCTCTGAAGCTTTCTTT. This encodes CACLTGSSEAFF.

CDR3 sequence: CASSPRTESYEQYF. CDR3 DNA sequence: TGCGCCAGCAGCCCCCGGACAGAGTCCTACGAGCAGTACTTC. The chain has TRBV4-1 and TRBJ2-7; a weak D match, TRBD1 (6 bases). The CDR3 covers 14 residues. V gave up 4 bases and J gave up 1 base, with 11 bases separating them. CDR1 and CDR2 (germline): MGHRA, YSYEKL.

CDR3 in amino acids: CASVSGQGSQETQYF. The CDR3 nucleotides are TGCGCCAGCGTGTCAGGACAGGGGTCCCAAGAGACCCAGTACTTC. This chain connects TRBV10-2 to TRBJ2-5; TRBD1 aligns across 9 bases. Germline CDR1 reads WSHSY; CDR2 reads SAAADI. The CDR3 runs 15 residues. Unmatched junction bases numbered 8, after V lost 8 bases and J lost 1 base.

This chain connects TRBV18 to TRBJ2-2, with 7 positions matching TRBD1. The CDR3 covers 18 residues. Germline V gives CDR1 KGHSH, CDR2 LQKENI. V trimming: 2 bases; J trimming: 0 bases; junction bases outside the gene matches: 9. Here the CDR3 DNA reads TGTGCCAGCTCACCAGGACAGGATAGGTCCGCGAACACCGGGGAGCTGTTTTTT. Translating gives CASSPGQDRSANTGELFF.

J is TRBJ2-7 and V is TRBV5-1, with a possible D match to TRBD1 (5 bases). CDR3 length: 12 amino acids. Germline V gives CDR1 SGHRS, CDR2 YFSETQ. The V end lost 5 bases, the J end lost 3 bases, and 9 bases lay between the germline ends. For the CDR3, the DNA is TGCGCCAGCAGTCTTCAGGGCTACGAGCAGTACTTC. It specifies CASSLQGYEQYF.

The V call is TRBV5-1, the J call TRBJ2-7; 11 bases map to TRBD1. V lost 0 bases to trimming and J lost 3 bases; unmatched junction nucleotides: 5. The CDR3 has 16 amino acids. CDR1 SGHRS and CDR2 YFSETQ come from the germline V gene. The CDR3 DNA follows: TGCGCCAGCAGCTTGGCCCCGGGACAGGGGGTCTACGAGCAGTACTTC. This codes for CASSLAPGQGVYEQYF.

V usage is TRBV4-2 and J usage is TRBJ1-2; 7 bases match TRBD1. Unmatched junction bases numbered 6, after V lost 7 bases and J lost 4 bases. This CDR3 region has 13 residues. CDR1 and CDR2 from the germline V gene are LGHNA and YNFKEQ. The CDR3 DNA is TGTGCCAGCACCACAGGGGAATCCTATGGCTACACCTTC. This translates into CASTTGESYGYTF.

Here the CDR3 reads CASLTVGGGTTYEQYF. CDR3 bases: TGTGCCAGCCTGACGGTAGGGGGGGGGACTACCTACGAGCAGTACTTC. The chain uses TRBV28 and TRBJ2-7, with D possibly being TRBD2 (7 bases). V lost 8 bases and J 2 bases, leaving 22 bases between the germline ends. Per germline, CDR1 MDHEN and CDR2 SYDVKM. The CDR3 runs to 16 residues.

The gene calls are TRBV12-5 and TRBJ1-3; D not resolved. This CDR3 is 15 amino acids long. Germline V gene data show CDR1 as LGHNT and CDR2 as FRNRAP. V was cut by 1 base and J by 0 bases, with 7 bases left in between. The CDR3 DNA reads as TGTGCTAGTGGTTTGGGCGGTTCCTCTGGAAACACCATATATTTT. This translates into CASGLGGSSGNTIYF.

The J gene is TRBJ2-7, the V gene TRBV6-1, with a possible D match to TRBD2 (6 bases). The CDR3 loop spans 15 amino acids. Germline lookup yields CDR1 MNHNS and CDR2 SASEGT. The ends were cut back, 3 bases at V and 7 bases at J, with 19 bases in the middle. Written as DNA, the CDR3 is TGTGCCAGCAGTGACGACCGCGGGGTCACTTCAGAGCAGTACTTC. This codes for CASSDDRGVTSEQYF.

V and J are TRBV30 and TRBJ2-1, with D perhaps TRBD2 (6 bases). This CDR3 is built from 12 residues. The V end lost 0 bases, the J end lost 10 bases, and 10 bases lay between the germline ends. CDR1 GTSNPN and CDR2 SVGIG come from the germline V gene (reference sequence). The CDR3 nucleotides read TGTGCCTGGAGTGTTGCGGGGTGGGAGCAGTTCTTC. It is translated as CAWSVAGWEQFF. Looking up the rest from reference TRBV30 and TRBJ2-1 gives the full variable domain: SQTIHQWPATLVQPVGSPLSLECTVEGTSNPNLYWYRQAAGRGLQLLFYSVGIGQISSEVPQNLSASRPQDRQFILSSKKLLLSDSGFYLCAWSVAGWEQFFGPGTRLTVL.

The chain couples TRBV3-1 (or the pseudogene TRBV3-2) to TRBJ1-2; D might be TRBD1 (5 bases). Trimming left V 1 base short and J 4 bases short, with 10 bases between. CDR1 is LGHDT, CDR2 YNNKEL, per germline (reference sequence). The CDR3 loop spans 14 amino acids. CDR3 in amino acids: CASSQGQTLYGYTF. CDR3 sequence (DNA): TGTGCCAGCAGCCAAGGACAGACGCTCTATGGCTACACCTTC.

J is TRBJ1-1 and V is TRBV30, with 7 positions matching TRBD1. CDR1 and CDR2 (germline): GTSNPN, SVGIG (reference sequence). The V and J ends lost 0 bases and 5 bases, in that order; junction bases with no gene match: 12. This CDR3 spans 16 amino acids. CDR3 DNA: TGTGCCTGGAGTGTTAGCCCCCTCTACAGGGGTACTGAAGCTTTCTTT. This encodes CAWSVSPLYRGTEAFF.

The chain is built from TRBV7-2 and TRBJ2-3; D perhaps matches TRBD2 (5 bases). The germline V gene has CDR1 SGHTA and CDR2 FQGNSA. The CDR3 runs 14 residues. V dropped 3 bases and J dropped 4 bases, with 11 bases sitting between them. The CDR3 bases are TGTGCCAGCAGCTTTTCCGGGATGGCAGATACGCAGTATTTT. It encodes CASSFSGMADTQYF.